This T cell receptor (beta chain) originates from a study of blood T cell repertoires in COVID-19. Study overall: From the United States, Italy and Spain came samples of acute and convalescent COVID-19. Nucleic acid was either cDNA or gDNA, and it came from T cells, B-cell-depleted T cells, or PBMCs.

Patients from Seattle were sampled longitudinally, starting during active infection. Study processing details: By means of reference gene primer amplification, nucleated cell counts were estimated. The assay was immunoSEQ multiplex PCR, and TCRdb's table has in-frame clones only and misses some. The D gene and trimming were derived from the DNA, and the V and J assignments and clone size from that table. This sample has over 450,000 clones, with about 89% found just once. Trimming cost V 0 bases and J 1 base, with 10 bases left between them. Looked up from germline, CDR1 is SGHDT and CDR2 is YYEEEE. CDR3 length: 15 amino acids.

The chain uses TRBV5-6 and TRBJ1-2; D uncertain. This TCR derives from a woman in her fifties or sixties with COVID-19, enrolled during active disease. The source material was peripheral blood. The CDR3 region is CASSLDGRDNYGYTF. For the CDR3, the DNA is TGTGCCAGCAGCTTGGACGGGAGGGATAACTATGGCTACACCTTC.